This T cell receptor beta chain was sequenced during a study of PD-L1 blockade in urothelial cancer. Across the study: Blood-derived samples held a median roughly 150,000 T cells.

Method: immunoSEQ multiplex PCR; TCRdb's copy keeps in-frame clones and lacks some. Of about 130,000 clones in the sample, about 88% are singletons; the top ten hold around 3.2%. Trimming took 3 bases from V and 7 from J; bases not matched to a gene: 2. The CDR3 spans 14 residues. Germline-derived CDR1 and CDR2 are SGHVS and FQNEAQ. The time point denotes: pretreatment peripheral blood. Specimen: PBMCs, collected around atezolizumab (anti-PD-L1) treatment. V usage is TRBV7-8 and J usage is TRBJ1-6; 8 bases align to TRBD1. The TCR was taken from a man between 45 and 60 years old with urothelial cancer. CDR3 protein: CASSLDRVNSPLHF. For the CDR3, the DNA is TGTGCCAGCAGCTTGGACAGGGTGAATTCACCCCTCCACTTT.